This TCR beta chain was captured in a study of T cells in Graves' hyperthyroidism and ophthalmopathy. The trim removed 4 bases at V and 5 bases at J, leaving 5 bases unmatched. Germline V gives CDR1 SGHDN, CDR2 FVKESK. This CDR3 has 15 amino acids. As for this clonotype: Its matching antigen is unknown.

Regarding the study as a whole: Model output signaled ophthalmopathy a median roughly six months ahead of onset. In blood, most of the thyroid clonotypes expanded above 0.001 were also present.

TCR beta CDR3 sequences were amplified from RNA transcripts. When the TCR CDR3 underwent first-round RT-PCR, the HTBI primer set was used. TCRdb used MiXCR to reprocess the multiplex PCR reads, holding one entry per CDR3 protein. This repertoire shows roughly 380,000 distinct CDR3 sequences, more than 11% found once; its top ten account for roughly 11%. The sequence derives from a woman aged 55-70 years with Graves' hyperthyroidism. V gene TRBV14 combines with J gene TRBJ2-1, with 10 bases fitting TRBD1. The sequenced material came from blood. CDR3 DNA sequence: TGTGCCAGCAGCCCCGGGACAGGGGTCGACAATGAGCAGTTCTTC. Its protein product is CASSPGTGVDNEQFF. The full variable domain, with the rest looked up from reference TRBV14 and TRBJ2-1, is EAGVTQFPSHSVIEKGQTVTLRCDPISGHDNLYWYRRVMGKEIKFLLHFVKESKQDESGMPNNRFLAERTGGTYSTLKVQPAELEDSGVYFCASSPGTGVDNEQFFGPGTRLTVL.